This T cell receptor (beta chain) emerged from a study of neoadjuvant nivolumab and ipilimumab in lung cancer. Study-wide results and limits: Higher pretherapy blood TCR richness went with higher resected-tumor richness. TCR richness and clonality were higher in tumors than adjacent uninvolved lung.

Profiling relied on immunoSEQ multiplex PCR, and the TCRdb table lists in-frame clones only, not all of them. Found here are 9,000 to 10,000 clones, around 85% of them singletons; the top ten hold approximately 3.8%. Germline-derived CDR1 and CDR2 are SGHTA and FQGNSA. V dropped 4 bases and J dropped 5 bases, with 11 bases sitting between them. The CDR3 is 13 amino acids. A word on this clone: Its antigen is not known.

The clonotype comes from an adult with non-small cell lung cancer. Sequenced material: peripheral blood, taken before neoadjuvant nivolumab, alone or with ipilimumab. This chain links TRBV7-2 with TRBJ1-2; weak D call: TRBD1 (5 bases). CDR3 bases: TGTGCCAGCAGCTCCCGGGGCGGGTATGGCTACACCTTC. This translates into CASSSRGGYGYTF.